This is a list of T cell receptor beta chains from one sample in a study of T cells in Graves' hyperthyroidism and ophthalmopathy. MiXCR, applied by TCRdb to the multiplex PCR reads, yields one record per CDR3 protein. The data contain some 350,000 distinct CDR3 sequences, 12% to 15% of them seen just once; the ten biggest clones take up roughly a fifth. What was sequenced was blood. The receptor set was obtained from a woman aged 60 to 75 with Graves' ophthalmopathy. The CDR3 runs from the conserved cysteine through the conserved F or W. A D gene is named only where the DNA matches it firmly. Some rows have no size entry. The others give once, few or many, or a class for an expanded clone.

D: NA; size: many; J: TRBJ2-7; V: TRBV10-3; CDR3: CAISESTGGQATYEQYF; DNA: TGTGCCATCAGTGAGTCGACGGGGGGACAGGCTACCTACGAGCAGTACTTC
D: NA; size: many; J: TRBJ2-3; V: TRBV27; CDR3: CASSRTQDDTQYF; DNA: TGTGCCAGCAGTAGGACCCAAGATGATACGCAGTATTTT
D: NA; size: many; J: TRBJ2-1; V: TRBV7-6; CDR3: CASSLVSRTIANEQFF; DNA: TGTGCCAGCAGCTTAGTCTCGCGGACTATCGCCAATGAGCAGTTCTTC
D: TRBD1; size: NA; J: TRBJ2-3; V: TRBV28; CDR3: CASSPGTGPPATQYF; DNA: TGTGCCAGCAGTCCCGGGACAGGGCCCCCAGCTACGCAGTATTTT
D: NA; size: many; J: TRBJ2-5; V: TRBV12-3/TRBV12-4; CDR3: CASSLYETQYF; DNA: TGTGCCAGCAGTTTATATGAGACCCAGTACTTC
D: TRBD2; size: NA; J: TRBJ2-7; V: TRBV7-6; CDR3: CASSAGLAGGRYEQYF; DNA: TGTGCCAGCAGCGCGGGACTAGCGGGAGGACGGTACGAGCAGTACTTC
D: NA; size: NA; J: TRBJ1-6; V: TRBV12-3/TRBV12-4; CDR3: CASSLAGRNSPLHF; DNA: TGTGCCAGCAGTTTAGCAGGGAGGAATTCACCCCTCCACTTT
D: TRBD2; size: many; J: TRBJ2-2; V: TRBV7-8; CDR3: CASSFSGRSDTGELFF; DNA: TGTGCCAGCAGCTTTAGCGGGAGGAGCGACACCGGGGAGCTGTTTTTT
D: NA; size: many; J: TRBJ2-1; V: TRBV7-2; CDR3: CASSLSSAGEQFF; DNA: TGTGCCAGCAGCTTAAGTTCGGCCGGTGAGCAGTTCTTC
D: NA; size: many; J: TRBJ2-3; V: TRBV11-2; CDR3: CASSQSWAAGTDTQYF; DNA: TGTGCCAGCAGCCAATCCTGGGCTGCCGGCACAGATACGCAGTATTTT
D: NA; size: many; J: TRBJ2-5; V: TRBV2; CDR3: CASRDGKETQYF; DNA: TGTGCCAGCCGAGACGGGAAAGAGACCCAGTACTTC
D: TRBD1; size: NA; J: TRBJ2-7; V: TRBV28; CDR3: CASSRGRQGSEQYF; DNA: TGTGCCAGCAGTCGAGGGAGACAGGGGAGCGAGCAGTACTTC
D: TRBD1; size: many; J: TRBJ2-5; V: TRBV4-1; CDR3: CASSPRTGGAGETQYF; DNA: TGCGCCAGCAGCCCCAGGACAGGGGGCGCAGGGGAGACCCAGTACTTC
D: TRBD1; size: few; J: TRBJ1-5; V: TRBV20-1; CDR3: CSAQPTGAAQPQHF; DNA: TGCAGTGCTCAACCGACAGGGGCGGCTCAGCCCCAGCATTTT
D: TRBD1; size: many; J: TRBJ1-1; V: TRBV28; CDR3: CASSPPGQGNTEAFF; DNA: TGTGCCAGCAGTCCACCGGGACAGGGGAACACTGAAGCTTTCTTT
D: TRBD1; size: NA; J: TRBJ2-1; V: TRBV14; CDR3: CASSFSGQGVVNEQFF; DNA: TGTGCCAGCAGCTTCTCGGGACAGGGAGTGGTCAATGAGCAGTTCTTC
D: TRBD2; size: NA; J: TRBJ2-5; V: TRBV5-6; CDR3: CASSLGLAGGPSETQYF; DNA: TGTGCCAGCAGCCTTGGACTAGCGGGAGGGCCTTCCGAGACCCAGTACTTC
D: TRBD2; size: few; J: TRBJ2-1; V: TRBV19; CDR3: CASSRRAWGLAGGGKFNEQFF; DNA: TGTGCCAGTAGTAGGAGGGCATGGGGACTAGCGGGAGGTGGGAAATTTAATGAGCAGTTCTTC
D: NA; size: many; J: TRBJ2-7; V: TRBV13; CDR3: CASSSGSAYEQYF; DNA: TGTGCCAGCAGCTCGGGATCGGCGTACGAGCAGTACTTC
D: NA; size: many; J: TRBJ1-1; V: TRBV13; CDR3: CASSGRTDTEAFF; DNA: TGTGCCAGCAGCGGTCGGACAGACACTGAAGCTTTCTTT
D: NA; size: many; J: TRBJ2-1; V: TRBV20-1; CDR3: CSASGQAYNEQFF; DNA: TGCAGTGCTAGCGGCCAGGCCTACAATGAGCAGTTCTTC
D: TRBD2; size: NA; J: TRBJ2-5; V: TRBV28; CDR3: CASSLFLAGSQETQYF; DNA: TGTGCCAGCAGTTTATTTCTAGCGGGGTCACAAGAGACCCAGTACTTC
D: TRBD2; size: NA; J: TRBJ2-2; V: TRBV19; CDR3: CASSPGLAAAGELFF; DNA: TGTGCCAGTAGTCCGGGACTAGCGGCGGCCGGGGAGCTGTTTTTT
D: TRBD2; size: many; J: TRBJ2-1; V: TRBV7-9; CDR3: CASSSTSGRGEQFF; DNA: TGTGCCAGCAGCTCGACTAGCGGGAGGGGAGAGCAGTTCTTC
D: NA; size: many; J: TRBJ2-1; V: TRBV6-1; CDR3: CASSEDGGSYNEQFF; DNA: TGTGCCAGCAGTGAGGACGGAGGCTCCTACAATGAGCAGTTCTTC
D: TRBD2; size: NA; J: TRBJ2-7; V: TRBV19; CDR3: CASSTRGLAGGAGEQYF; DNA: TGTGCCAGTAGTACGCGGGGACTAGCGGGAGGGGCCGGCGAGCAGTACTTC
D: NA; size: few; J: TRBJ2-2; V: TRBV6-2/TRBV6-3; CDR3: CAGISYKGWRGNTGELFF; DNA: TGTGCCGGCATCAGTTACAAGGGATGGAGGGGCAACACCGGGGAGCTGTTTTTT
D: NA; size: many; J: TRBJ2-7; V: TRBV7-8; CDR3: CASSSSRDYEQYF; DNA: TGTGCCAGCAGCTCCTCCCGGGACTACGAGCAGTACTTC
D: NA; size: NA; J: TRBJ2-1; V: TRBV28; CDR3: CASSPTVLSEQFF; DNA: TGTGCCAGCAGTCCGACAGTGTTGAGTGAGCAGTTCTTC
D: NA; size: many; J: TRBJ1-1; V: TRBV30; CDR3: CAWWAVLNTEAFF; DNA: TGTGCCTGGTGGGCGGTTCTGAACACTGAAGCTTTCTTT
D: NA; size: few; J: TRBJ2-7; V: TRBV6-1; CDR3: CASTRLVGTDEQYF; DNA: TGTGCCAGCACCAGACTAGTAGGGACCGACGAGCAGTACTTC
D: NA; size: few; J: TRBJ2-7; V: TRBV19; CDR3: CASSSLSGGEQYF; DNA: TGTGCCAGTAGCTCGCTGAGTGGGGGCGAGCAGTACTTC
D: TRBD2; size: NA; J: TRBJ2-2; V: TRBV11-3; CDR3: CASSSSSGRGTGELFF; DNA: TGTGCCAGCAGTTCAAGCAGCGGGAGAGGCACCGGGGAGCTGTTTTTT
D: TRBD1; size: many; J: TRBJ1-5; V: TRBV27; CDR3: CASSDRGEQPQHF; DNA: TGTGCCAGCTCGGACAGGGGTGAGCAGCCCCAGCATTTT
D: NA; size: NA; J: TRBJ1-3; V: TRBV27; CDR3: CASSSGDISGNTIYF; DNA: TGTGCCAGCAGTTCTGGGGACATCTCTGGAAACACCATATATTTT
D: NA; size: many; J: TRBJ1-2; V: TRBV18; CDR3: CASSPTEAGGYTF; DNA: TGTGCCAGCTCCCCAACGGAAGCTGGCGGCTACACCTTC
D: NA; size: many; J: TRBJ1-5; V: TRBV28; CDR3: CASTHLDKAGNQPQHF; DNA: TGTGCCAGCACCCACTTGGACAAAGCCGGCAATCAGCCCCAGCATTTT
D: TRBD2; size: many; J: TRBJ2-3; V: TRBV6-6; CDR3: CASSYPGSSGSATQYF; DNA: TGTGCCAGCAGTTACCCGGGGTCTAGCGGGAGTGCTACGCAGTATTTT
D: TRBD1; size: many; J: TRBJ2-1; V: TRBV27; CDR3: CASSSSVTGTGKGSYNEQFF; DNA: TGTGCCAGCAGTTCCTCCGTGACAGGGACAGGGAAAGGCTCCTACAATGAGCAGTTCTTC